This T cell receptor beta chain is from a study of Ad26.COV2.S vaccination and SARS-CoV-2 variants. Comment on this clone: Its specificity is unknown.

Sequencing was performed with immunoSEQ multiplex PCR; in TCRdb, only in-frame clones are kept and a portion is missing. The sample includes about 350,000 clones, 90% to 95% of them seen just once. CDR1 is SGHNT and CDR2 is YYREEE in the germline V gene (reference sequence). The CDR3 runs 13 residues. V lost 1 base, J lost 4 bases, and 8 bases lay in between. Study outcomes and limitations: Reports say spike-specific CD8+ and CD4+ T cell responses covered substantial breadth after vaccination. Vaccine and placebo recipients had similar non-spike TCR breadth. Vaccinated individuals (as opposed to placebo recipients) had higher spike-specific TCR breadth. Analytic work on TCR breadth and depth might have understated the full extent of total T cell responses.

The clonotype was recovered from a human donor who had recovered from COVID-19. This specimen was peripheral blood, taken after recovery from COVID-19. This chain uses TRBV5-4 with TRBJ1-2; TRBD1 might be the D (5 bases). CDR3 DNA: TGTGCCAGCAGCTTGAAGGGGAGCTATGGCTACACCTTC. Protein sequence: CASSLKGSYGYTF.